These 28 T cell receptor beta chains originate from one sample sequenced in a study of shared clonotypes between healthy human individuals. CD8 cells classed as naive were CD45RO-negative and positively selected for CCR7, excluding terminally differentiated effector memory CD45RA+ cells. The data were produced by immunoSEQ multiplex PCR, yet TCRdb's version contains in-frame clones alone and is incomplete. This sample yields nearly 2 million clones, of which about 95% are seen a single time; less than 1.5% belongs to the top ten. What was sequenced was naive CD8+ T cells sorted from blood. The receptors were sampled from a man younger than 30 in good health.

In its sample, this clone was seen once. The chain is built from TRBV9 and TRBJ2-3, with D perhaps being TRBD1 or TRBD2 (5 bases each). Germline V CDR1 and CDR2: SGDLS, YYNGEE. V lost 6 bases and J lost 5, with 13 bases in between. This CDR3 has 13 amino acids. The CDR3 coding sequence is TGTGCCAGCACCGGGGCAAGAGAAGATACGCAGTATTTT. Protein: CASTGAREDTQYF.

This chain uses TRBV15 with TRBJ2-7; 9 bases agree with TRBD1. Germline assignment: CDR1 LNHNV and CDR2 YYDKDF (reference sequence). The trim removed 5 bases at V and 0 bases at J, leaving 11 bases unmatched. This CDR3 has 17 amino acids. The CDR3 is CATSETFGTGLSYEQYF. The CDR3, as DNA: TGTGCCACCAGCGAAACTTTCGGGACAGGGCTCTCCTACGAGCAGTACTTC.

Only one count was recorded for this clone. The J gene is TRBJ1-5, the V gene TRBV19; 9 bases fit TRBD1. Germline V gene sequence: CDR1 LNHDA, CDR2 SQIVND (reference sequence). The CDR3 totals 18 residues. Unmatched junction bases numbered 10, after V lost 4 bases and J lost 0 bases. CDR3 loop: CASSSPGTGTYSNQPQHF. DNA of the CDR3: TGTGCCAGTAGTAGCCCCGGGACAGGGACCTATAGCAATCAGCCCCAGCATTTT.

Here the CDR3 reads CASSTWTADTQYF. CDR3 sequence (DNA): TGTGCCAGCAGTACTTGGACAGCAGATACGCAGTATTTT. The chain recombines TRBV2 with TRBJ2-3, with a tentative D call TRBD1 (6 bases). This CDR3 is built from 13 residues. Germline V lookup: CDR1 SNHLY, CDR2 FYNNEI. V was clipped by 5 bases and J by 4 bases, with 10 bases between them.

The chain joins TRBV5-6 to TRBJ2-1; 11 bases line up with TRBD2. V shed 6 bases, J shed 7 bases, and the junction held 9 bases outside the gene matches. CDR3 length: 15 residues. The V gene's germline CDR1 is SGHDT and CDR2 YYEEEE. The CDR3 sequence: CASNSGGAIINEQFF. In DNA form, the CDR3 reads TGTGCCAGCAATAGCGGGGGGGCCATCATTAATGAGCAGTTCTTC.

This clone showed up just once. The chain recombines TRBV5-1 with TRBJ2-2; D is unclear. The CDR3 covers 14 residues. The germline CDR1 and CDR2 sequences are SGHRS and YFSETQ. V lost 0 bases to trimming and J lost 7 bases, with 10 bases between them. The CDR3 DNA sequence: TGCGCCAGCAGCTTGGCCGGGCAGATCGGGGAGCTGTTTTTT. Its protein product is CASSLAGQIGELFF.

J is TRBJ1-6 and V is TRBV19; no reliable D call. The CDR3 consists of 15 residues. V was trimmed by 7 bases and J by 0 bases, leaving 10 bases between them. Per germline, CDR1 LNHDA and CDR2 SQIVND (reference sequence). The CDR3 loop is CASKTTSSYNSPLHF. In nucleotides, the CDR3 is TGTGCCAGTAAGACTACGAGCTCCTATAATTCACCCCTCCACTTT.

With regard to this clone: Different DNA sequences within this sample yield the same CDR3. This rearrangement joins TRBV13 to TRBJ2-7; D ambiguous. The V end was cut by 0 bases, the J end by 0 bases, with 6 bases between. This CDR3 comprises 14 residues. Germline CDR1 reads PRHDT; CDR2 reads FYEKMQ (reference sequence). The CDR3 DNA reads TGTGCCAGCAGCTTAGGCGCTAGCTCCTACGAGCAGTACTTC. This codes for CASSLGASSYEQYF.

This clone was seen only once. The chain employs TRBV7-2 and TRBJ2-3; possible D gene TRBD1, 5 bases. V was cut by 2 bases and J by 4 bases, with 13 bases left in between. Looked up from germline, CDR1 is SGHTA and CDR2 is FQGNSA. The CDR3 contains 15 residues. The CDR3 loop reads CASSLILWGADTQYF. DNA of the CDR3: TGTGCCAGCAGCTTAATTCTGTGGGGCGCAGATACGCAGTATTTT.

This chain links TRBV9 with TRBJ2-1, with 7 bases that match TRBD1. J was trimmed by 3 bases and V by 4 bases; bases with no gene match: 10. CDR3 length: 16 amino acids. CDR1 is SGDLS and CDR2 is YYNGEE in the germline V gene. The CDR3 bases are TGTGCCAGCAGCATAGAAGGGACAGACCTCTACAATGAGCAGTTCTTC. Its protein product is CASSIEGTDLYNEQFF.

The genes are TRBV5-6 and TRBJ1-6, with a weak D call TRBD1 (5 bases). The germline V gene has CDR1 SGHDT and CDR2 YYEEEE. V lost 0 bases and J lost 10, with 14 bases in between. The CDR3 is 15 amino acids. CDR3 nucleotide sequence: TGTGCCAGCAGCTTGGGTTTCCTGGGGGTCTCACCCCTCCACTTT. It specifies CASSLGFLGVSPLHF.

This clone was counted a single time. V usage is TRBV6-1 and J usage is TRBJ2-1; 7 nucleotides align to TRBD1. This CDR3 comprises 16 residues. V lost 1 base, J lost 3 bases, and 6 bases stayed unmatched. Germline CDR1 MNHNS, CDR2 SASEGT. This chain's CDR3 is CASSEGADRFYNEQFF. In DNA, the CDR3 is TGTGCCAGCAGTGAAGGGGCGGACAGGTTCTACAATGAGCAGTTCTTC.

Remarks on this clone: Other DNA sequences in this specimen translate into the identical CDR3. The chain links TRBV27 to TRBJ2-5, with D uncertain. The CDR3 runs to 13 residues. From germline, CDR1 is MNHEY and CDR2 SMNVEV (reference sequence). Trimming removed 2 bases from V and 5 bases from J, with 9 bases in between. The chain's CDR3 is CASSLGGVETQYF. DNA of the CDR3: TGTGCCAGCAGTTTAGGTGGGGTGGAGACCCAGTACTTC.

The chain uses TRBV21-1 and TRBJ2-7; the table's TRBD1 call for D was not verified on the DNA. TRBV21-1 is a known pseudogene. The CDR3 has 17 amino acids. The CDR3 loop is CASSKGWSRDRGSEQYF. The DNA of the CDR3 is TGTGCCAGCAGCAAAGGATGGTCAAGGGACAGGGGGTCCGAGCAGTACTTC.

The genes are TRBV28 and TRBJ1-4, with no clear D. The CDR3 loop spans 14 amino acids. In germline, CDR1 is MDHEN, CDR2 SYDVKM. V lost 2 bases and J 1 base, leaving 5 bases between the germline ends. The CDR3 nucleotides read TGTGCCAGCAGTTTACTGTTAACTAATGAAAAACTGTTTTTT. Translation: CASSLLLTNEKLFF.

This clone has just one count. The V gene is TRBV7-9, the J gene TRBJ2-7; 12 bases match TRBD2. The CDR3 has 17 residues. V trimming: 5 bases; J trimming: 0 bases; junction bases outside the gene matches: 8. The V gene's germline CDR1 is SEHNR and CDR2 FQNEAQ (reference sequence). DNA for the CDR3: TGTGCCAGCAGCAAAGGACTAGCGGGACCCTACTCCTACGAGCAGTACTTC. This translates into CASSKGLAGPYSYEQYF.

The rearrangement links TRBV29-1 to TRBJ2-7; maybe TRBD1 (6 bases). Trimming pared 4 bases from V and 3 bases from J, leaving 13 bases between. There are 13 residues in the CDR3. Germline V gene sequence: CDR1 SQVTM, CDR2 ANQGSEA. In nucleotides, the CDR3 is TGCAGCGTTGGGGAACAGGGAGACTACGAGCAGTACTTC. Translation gives CSVGEQGDYEQYF.

This chain links TRBV27 with TRBJ2-7; TRBD2 aligns across 7 bases. The ends lost 1 base at V and 6 bases at J; junction bases unmatched: 9. The CDR3 totals 15 residues. Germline loops: CDR1 MNHEY, CDR2 SMNVEV (reference sequence). The CDR3 is CASSLWGGSLPEQYF. CDR3 sequence (DNA): TGTGCCAGCAGTTTATGGGGGGGGAGCCTCCCCGAGCAGTACTTC.

This chain joins TRBV7-8 and TRBJ1-3; D gene uncertain. Germline-derived CDR1 and CDR2 are SGHVS and FQNEAQ. Trimming left V 0 bases short and J 0 bases short, with 12 bases between. The CDR3 runs 17 residues. CDR3 sequence reads: CASSLAGSYYSGNTIYF. CDR3 sequence (DNA): TGTGCCAGCAGCTTAGCGGGATCATATTACTCTGGAAACACCATATATTTT.

The chain joins TRBV7-6 to TRBJ2-7; 7 bases fit TRBD2. Germline V gene lookup returns CDR1 SGHVS and CDR2 FNYEAQ. J gave up 6 bases and V 2 bases, and 4 bases lay outside the gene matches. CDR3 size: 13 residues. CDR3 coding DNA: TGTGCCAGCAGCTTATTTAGCGGGTCCGAGCAGTACTTC. Its translation is CASSLFSGSEQYF.

This clone showed up just once. V is TRBV6-6 and J is TRBJ2-5; D not certain. The CDR3 totals 14 residues. Germline CDR1 MNHNY, CDR2 SVGAGI (reference sequence). V was cut by 2 bases and J by 3 bases, with 10 bases left in between. CDR3 sequence reads: CASSYGLVKETQYF. The CDR3 DNA sequence: TGTGCCAGCAGTTACGGGCTAGTAAAAGAGACCCAGTACTTC.

The chain combines TRBV5-1 with TRBJ1-5; D is perhaps TRBD1 (6 bases). This CDR3 has 16 amino acids. CDR1 and CDR2 from the germline V gene are SGHRS and YFSETQ. The V gene lost 4 bases and the J gene lost 3 bases, with 17 bases spanning the gap. CDR3 DNA sequence: TGCGCCAGCAGCCAAGGGGAGGGGGGGACCAATCAGCCCCAGCATTTT. Translation gives CASSQGEGGTNQPQHF.

The rearrangement links TRBV29-1 to TRBJ2-5; 14 positions agree with TRBD2. The CDR3 contains 15 residues. In germline, CDR1 is SQVTM, CDR2 ANQGSEA. Trimming at V came to 6 bases and at J to 2 bases, leaving 5 bases not matched to a gene. The CDR3, as DNA: TGCAGCGTGGGGGGACTAGCGGGAGTTCAAGAGACCCAGTACTTC. Its translation: CSVGGLAGVQETQYF.

On this clone itself: Different DNA sequences within this sample yield the same CDR3. The chain carries TRBV19 and TRBJ2-5; D is uncertain. V lost 0 bases and J lost 3, with 5 bases in between. Germline CDR1 reads LNHDA; CDR2 reads SQIVND (reference sequence). CDR3 length: 13 amino acids. CDR3 bases: TGTGCCAGTAGTATAGACCAAGAAGAGACCCAGTACTTC. The encoded protein is CASSIDQEETQYF.

For this clone: Being one base from a much bigger clone, this may be a read error. Other DNA sequences in this specimen translate into the identical CDR3. V gene TRBV7-9 combines with J gene TRBJ2-3; D not certain. Trimming shortened V by 0 bases and J by 3 bases, and 1 base separated the two germline ends. Germline V gene sequence: CDR1 SEHNR, CDR2 FQNEAQ (reference sequence). This CDR3 is 12 amino acids long. This CDR3 is CASSLATDTQYF. The CDR3 coding sequence is TGTGCCAGCAGCTTAGCGACAGATACGCAGTATTTT.

The chain employs TRBV19 and TRBJ2-1, with 9 bases lining up with TRBD2. The ends lost 9 bases at V and 8 bases at J; junction bases unmatched: 8. This CDR3 region has 13 residues. Per germline, CDR1 LNHDA and CDR2 SQIVND (reference sequence). The CDR3 sequence: CASRWAGGDEQFF. The CDR3 DNA reads TGTGCCAGCCGGTGGGCGGGAGGGGATGAGCAGTTCTTC.

The chain carries TRBV4-1 and TRBJ2-6, with D perhaps TRBD1 (6 bases). The germline gives CDR1 MGHRA, CDR2 YSYEKL. The CDR3 is 18 residues long. Trimming took 0 bases from V and 4 from J, leaving 16 bases between them. This chain's CDR3 is CASSQEAAGVEGANVLTF. CDR3 sequence (DNA): TGCGCCAGCAGCCAAGAAGCAGCAGGGGTGGAGGGGGCCAACGTCCTGACTTTC.

This chain connects TRBV2 to TRBJ2-7, with TRBD2 matching 9 bases. Germline lookup yields CDR1 SNHLY and CDR2 FYNNEI. The CDR3 consists of 15 residues. V was clipped by 3 bases and J by 5 bases; unmatched bases: 8. The CDR3 protein is CASSDLERGDHEQYF. The CDR3 coding sequence is TGTGCCAGCAGTGACCTGGAGCGGGGGGACCACGAGCAGTACTTC.